Here is one T cell receptor (beta chain) with its context. Its antigen is unknown. The sample belongs to a study of memory CD4+ T cells and cytomegalovirus serostatus. General study findings and limits: CD4+ memory repertoires contained about 40% of the roughly 150 reported CMV TCRbeta sequences. Median bootstrapped AUC for CMV status was about 0.94 originally, approximately 0.93 US-trained.

The sort gate was single viable CD3+CD4+CD8-CD45RO+ cells for memory CD4+ T cells. Total CD4+ T cells were enriched by CD4 positive selection. Profiled with immunoSEQ multiplex PCR; TCRdb holds only in-frame clones, not every one. This table has some 54,000 clones, about four fifths appearing once. Germline V gives CDR1 SGHVS, CDR2 FNYEAQ. Trimming shortened V by 0 bases and J by 3 bases, and 5 bases separated the two germline ends. This CDR3 has 13 amino acids. This receptor was identified in an adult in good health and CMV-seropositive. Sequences were obtained from memory CD4+ T cells from blood. This chain links TRBV7-6 with TRBJ2-5; D unresolved. The CDR3 DNA sequence: TGTGCCAGCAGCTTAGCGAGGAAAGAGACCCAGTACTTC. Amino acid sequence: CASSLARKETQYF.